Sequencing of this TCR beta chain was carried out in a study of cytomegalovirus exposure and HLA in healthy donors. Study observations and caveats: It was reported that the classifier diagnosed cytomegalovirus status with high specificity and sensitivity in both the original and validation cohorts. Under in vitro conditions, a few CMV-associated chains were confirmed as specific for CMV antigens.

A word on this clone: Its matching antigen is unknown.

The study ran its PCR with 60 Vbeta and 13 Jbeta primers. Sequencing used immunoSEQ multiplex PCR; TCRdb keeps in-frame clones, though not all of them. Among some 150,000 clones listed, 65% to 80% were seen once. The specimen sequenced was PBMCs. This TCR came from a man in his forties or fifties in good health and CMV-seronegative.

CDR3 coding DNA: TGTGCCAGTGGCGACAGGGGCCAAGAGACCCAGTACTTC. The encoded protein is CASGDRGQETQYF. This rearrangement joins TRBV19 to TRBJ2-5, with 8 bases that match TRBD1. V shed 8 bases, J shed 1 base, and the junction held 3 bases outside the gene matches. Germline lookup yields CDR1 LNHDA and CDR2 SQIVND (reference sequence). CDR3 size: 13 residues.